Following are 30 T cell receptor beta chains from one sample sequenced in a study of blood T cell repertoires in COVID-19. TCRdb's copy holds only in-frame clones and misses some; the assay was immunoSEQ multiplex PCR. The sample has about 99,000 clones; roughly 82% are singletons. The sample consisted of peripheral blood. The receptor set was obtained from a man between 60 and 70 years old with acute or convalescent COVID-19.

This clone appeared many times. The genes are TRBV3-1 (or the pseudogene TRBV3-2) and TRBJ2-7; a possible D gene is TRBD2 (5 bases). The V end lost 0 bases, the J end lost 0 bases, and 9 bases lay between the germline ends. This CDR3 is 15 amino acids long. Germline assignment: CDR1 LGHDT and CDR2 YNNKEL (reference sequence). The CDR3 is CASSQDPGSSYEQYF. The CDR3 region has the DNA TGTGCCAGCAGCCAAGATCCGGGGAGCTCCTACGAGCAGTACTTC.

This chain uses TRBV14 with TRBJ2-3, with 11 nucleotides matching TRBD2. Germline assignment: CDR1 SGHDN and CDR2 FVKESK. The J segment lost 0 bases and the V segment lost 4 bases, leaving 6 bases of the junction unmatched. This CDR3 region has 17 residues. The CDR3 spells CASSLARTSGSTDTQYF. DNA of the CDR3: TGTGCCAGCAGCCTTGCGAGGACTAGCGGGAGCACAGATACGCAGTATTTT.

The chain couples TRBV2 to TRBJ2-2, with TRBD2 as a possible D gene (5 bases). CDR3 length: 15 amino acids. Germline CDR1 SNHLY, CDR2 FYNNEI. V gave up 4 bases and J gave up 6 bases, with 15 bases separating them. Written as DNA, the CDR3 is TGTGCCAGCAGTGGGAGTTTAGGAGGCGCCGGGGAGCTGTTTTTT. This gives the protein CASSGSLGGAGELFF.

J is TRBJ1-1 and V is TRBV5-1, with 11 positions matching TRBD1. Trimming cost V 4 bases and J 4 bases; bases outside gene matches: 3. Per germline, CDR1 SGHRS and CDR2 YFSETQ. The CDR3 consists of 14 residues. CDR3 coding DNA: TGCGCCAGCAGCGGACAGGGGGCGTTCACTGAAGCTTTCTTT. Translation gives CASSGQGAFTEAFF.

J is TRBJ1-4 and V is TRBV5-1; D unresolved. Germline CDR1 and CDR2: SGHRS and YFSETQ. V was shortened by 0 bases and J by 7 bases, with 13 bases between the two germline ends. CDR3 length equals 15 residues. The CDR3 DNA reads TGCGCCAGCAGCTTGGAATTATCGGCGGCTGAAAAACTGTTTTTT. Its translation is CASSLELSAAEKLFF.

The chain couples TRBV7-9 to TRBJ1-1; D is unresolved. From germline, CDR1 is SEHNR and CDR2 FQNEAQ (reference sequence). CDR3 length: 14 amino acids. Deletions cut 5 bases from V and 2 bases from J, with 12 bases between. The CDR3 DNA follows: TGTGCCAGCAGCCGAGTTACCGCCAACACTGAAGCTTTCTTT. Translated: CASSRVTANTEAFF.

The chain has TRBV4-2 and TRBJ1-5, with 7 bases identical to TRBD1. Germline V gene data show CDR1 as LGHNA and CDR2 as YNFKEQ. The CDR3 is made up of 14 amino acids. V trimming: 0 bases; J trimming: 7 bases; junction bases outside the gene matches: 3. The CDR3 protein is CASSQDRGLQPQHF. DNA for the CDR3: TGTGCCAGCAGCCAAGATAGGGGGCTCCAGCCCCAGCATTTT.

The genes are TRBV25-1 and TRBJ1-4; D perhaps matches TRBD1 (6 bases). The CDR3 sequence is 15 residues long. With 1 base removed from V and 11 bases from J, the gap between germline ends came to 17 bases. Germline V gene sequence: CDR1 MGHDK, CDR2 SYGVNS. The CDR3 loop is CASSESGGGSLKLFF. The DNA for the CDR3 is TGTGCCAGCAGTGAATCGGGGGGCGGGTCTCTTAAACTGTTTTTT.

This chain connects TRBV24-1 to TRBJ2-3; D call uncertain. The germline V and J ends were trimmed by 5 bases and 1 base, with 6 bases remaining between them. CDR1 is KGHDR and CDR2 is SFDVKD in the germline V gene. CDR3 size: 13 residues. CDR3 coding DNA: TGTGCCACCAGTGCCAGCGGCACAGATACGCAGTATTTT. It specifies CATSASGTDTQYF.

V and J are TRBV21-1 and TRBJ1-5; TRBD1 is the table's D call and was not checked against the DNA. TRBV21-1 is an annotated pseudogene. The CDR3 loop spans 15 amino acids. Here the CDR3 reads CASNSQGFRDQPQHF. The CDR3 DNA sequence: TGTGCCAGCAACTCGCAGGGGTTTCGGGATCAGCCCCAGCATTTT.

The chain couples TRBV6-1 to TRBJ1-2, with D maybe TRBD1 (6 bases). Germline CDR1 and CDR2: MNHNS and SASEGT. CDR3 length equals 13 residues. V was trimmed by 3 bases and J by 4 bases, leaving 9 bases between them. CDR3 nucleotide sequence: TGTGCCAGCAGTGAGAGGGGGGGCTATGGCTACACCTTC. The encoded protein is CASSERGGYGYTF.

V is TRBV11-3 and J is TRBJ2-7; 9 nucleotides agree with TRBD1. Trimming cost V 4 bases and J 6 bases; bases outside gene matches: 7. This CDR3 is built from 14 residues. Germline values: CDR1 SGHNT, CDR2 YENEEA. The CDR3 loop reads CASSSHRGQSEQYF. CDR3 in DNA: TGTGCCAGCAGCTCCCACAGGGGGCAAAGCGAGCAGTACTTC. Drawing the rest from reference TRBV11-3 and TRBJ2-7, the complete variable domain is EAGVVQSPRYKIIEKKQPVAFWCNPISGHNTLYWYLQNLGQGPELLIRYENEEAVDDSQLPKDRFSAERLKGVDSTLKIQPAELGDSAVYLCASSSHRGQSEQYFGPGTRLTVT.

The table lists this clone with a few counts. The chain has TRBV6-5 and TRBJ1-4, with D perhaps TRBD1 (5 bases). Germline loops: CDR1 MNHEY, CDR2 SVGAGI. There are 13 residues in the CDR3. V was pared by 5 bases and J by 8 bases, with 12 bases between. The CDR3 spells CASSRQKEEKLFF. CDR3 DNA: TGTGCCAGCAGTCGACAGAAGGAGGAAAAACTGTTTTTT.

The chain employs TRBV6-1 and TRBJ2-7, with a weak D call TRBD1 (6 bases). Trimming pared 1 base from V and 3 bases from J, leaving 10 bases between. The CDR3 extends over 14 amino acids. The germline V gene encodes CDR1 MNHNS and CDR2 SASEGT. DNA for the CDR3: TGTGCCAGCAGTGAAGGGCAGGGGAACTACGAGCAGTACTTC. Its translation is CASSEGQGNYEQYF.

J is TRBJ2-1 and V is TRBV9; 7 bases map to TRBD1. J gave up 2 bases and V 0 bases, and 5 bases lay outside the gene matches. CDR3 length equals 16 residues. The germline V gene has CDR1 SGDLS and CDR2 YYNGEE. CDR3 bases: TGTGCCAGCAGCGTAGGGGACAGCGCAACCTACAATGAGCAGTTCTTC. It codes for CASSVGDSATYNEQFF.

The rearrangement links TRBV27 to TRBJ1-1; no definite D call. The CDR3 is 15 amino acids. The V and J ends lost 5 bases and 5 bases respectively, with 18 bases between them. Germline V gives CDR1 MNHEY, CDR2 SMNVEV (reference sequence). This chain's CDR3 is CASSGYGSFRTEAFF. CDR3 nucleotides: TGTGCCAGCAGTGGGTATGGGAGCTTTAGGACTGAAGCTTTCTTT.

V usage is TRBV4-1 and J usage is TRBJ2-6; the D gene is possibly TRBD1 (6 bases). V was cut by 1 base and J by 0 bases, with 13 bases left in between. This CDR3 contains 18 residues. Germline CDR1 is MGHRA and CDR2 is YSYEKL. DNA for the CDR3: TGCGCCAGCAGCCAAGCCCCCCGACAGGTCTCTGGGGCCAACGTCCTGACTTTC. Its protein product is CASSQAPRQVSGANVLTF.

This chain joins TRBV10-1 and TRBJ2-5; 7 bases are a match to TRBD1. Germline loops: CDR1 WNHNN, CDR2 SYGVQD (reference sequence). J lost 5 bases, V lost 3 bases, and 6 bases had no gene match. This CDR3 comprises 14 residues. The CDR3 DNA reads TGCGCCAGCAGTGATGAGACAGGGAAGGAGACCCAGTACTTC. Translating it yields CASSDETGKETQYF.

V and J are TRBV28 and TRBJ2-3; 11 positions agree with TRBD2. V lost 8 bases and J lost 2; bases outside the gene matches: 6. Germline assignment: CDR1 MDHEN and CDR2 SYDVKM. The CDR3 length is 15 residues. The CDR3 DNA reads TGTGCCAGCGGGATAGCGGGAGGGGTCACAGATACGCAGTATTTT. Protein product: CASGIAGGVTDTQYF.

The chain links TRBV7-2 to TRBJ2-1; 10 bases line up with TRBD2. The CDR3 runs 15 residues. V gave up 4 bases and J gave up 7 bases; unmatched junction bases: 7. In germline, CDR1 is SGHTA, CDR2 FQGNSA. Here the CDR3 reads CASSSRASGGNEQFF. In DNA, the CDR3 is TGTGCCAGCAGCTCCCGGGCTAGCGGGGGTAATGAGCAGTTCTTC.

The chain links TRBV28 to TRBJ1-5, with D unclear. The CDR3 runs to 14 residues. CDR1 is MDHEN and CDR2 is SYDVKM in the germline V gene. V lost 4 bases and J lost 7, with 14 bases in between. CDR3 sequence (DNA): TGTGCCAGCAGTTGGCAATTCTCGGGACAGCCCCAGCATTTT. Protein: CASSWQFSGQPQHF.

J is TRBJ2-7 and V is TRBV9; 8 bases fit TRBD1. The V segment lost 3 bases and the J segment 3 bases; nucleotides outside the gene matches: 8. Germline lookup yields CDR1 SGDLS and CDR2 YYNGEE. The length of the CDR3 is 15 residues. Written as DNA, the CDR3 is TGTGCCAGCAGCGGACAGGGGCACAAACACTACGAGCAGTACTTC. It is translated as CASSGQGHKHYEQYF.

The chain carries TRBV9 and TRBJ1-2, with unresolved D. The CDR3 consists of 14 residues. Germline values: CDR1 SGDLS, CDR2 YYNGEE. The V gene lost 0 bases and the J gene lost 0 bases, with 6 bases spanning the gap. The CDR3 DNA reads TGTGCCAGCAGCGTAGGGCACACTAACTATGGCTACACCTTC. It codes for CASSVGHTNYGYTF.

The chain links TRBV9 to TRBJ1-1; 7 bases agree with TRBD1. The V gene's germline CDR1 is SGDLS and CDR2 YYNGEE. J was trimmed by 1 base and V by 4 bases; bases with no gene match: 7. The CDR3 sequence is 15 residues long. This chain's CDR3 is CASSPEGARNTEAFF. CDR3 coding DNA: TGTGCCAGCAGCCCCGAGGGGGCCCGGAACACTGAAGCTTTCTTT.

The gene calls are TRBV4-1 and TRBJ1-2; 7 nucleotides align to TRBD1. V trimming: 9 bases; J trimming: 7 bases; junction bases outside the gene matches: 17. The CDR3 totals 15 residues. Germline-derived CDR1 and CDR2 are MGHRA and YSYEKL. CDR3 residues: CASKVFFEGAGGYTF. Here the CDR3 DNA reads TGCGCCAGTAAAGTATTCTTTGAGGGGGCAGGTGGCTACACCTTC.

This clone was recorded a few times. This chain uses TRBV5-1 with TRBJ1-5; TRBD1 matches 7 bases. The CDR3 spans 14 residues. The germline CDR1 and CDR2 sequences are SGHRS and YFSETQ. Unmatched junction bases numbered 10, after V lost 3 bases and J lost 10 bases. CDR3 protein: CASSSRQGGDPQHF. The CDR3 nucleotides are TGCGCCAGCAGCTCCCGACAGGGCGGCGATCCCCAGCATTTT.

V is TRBV7-8 and J is TRBJ2-7, with 10 bases matching TRBD2. This CDR3 is built from 14 residues. J gave up 4 bases and V 5 bases, and 5 bases lay outside the gene matches. The V gene's germline CDR1 is SGHVS and CDR2 FQNEAQ. In nucleotides, the CDR3 is TGTGCCAGCAGCCGAGGAGCGGGAGGGTACGAGCAGTACTTC. Residues: CASSRGAGGYEQYF.

The chain is built from TRBV5-1 and TRBJ2-3; 7 bases line up with TRBD2. V lost 4 bases and J lost 1; bases outside the gene matches: 3. Germline CDR1 and CDR2: SGHRS and YFSETQ. This CDR3 spans 14 amino acids. CDR3 coding DNA: TGCGCCAGCAGCCCCGGACTAGGCACAGATACGCAGTATTTT. This sequence encodes CASSPGLGTDTQYF.

The chain employs TRBV7-9 and TRBJ2-3; a weak D match, TRBD1 (6 bases). The CDR3 runs 16 residues. Germline loops: CDR1 SEHNR, CDR2 FQNEAQ (reference sequence). Trimming stripped 5 bases from V and 0 bases from J, with 15 bases between. The CDR3 loop reads CASSRRWGLSTDTQYF. The CDR3 DNA reads TGTGCCAGCAGCCGGAGATGGGGGCTAAGCACAGATACGCAGTATTTT.

The rearrangement joins TRBV28 to TRBJ2-5, with 15 bases lining up with TRBD2. CDR3 length: 13 residues. The V gene end was trimmed by 11 bases and the J gene end by 5 bases; junction bases not matched to a gene: 3. Per germline, CDR1 MDHEN and CDR2 SYDVKM. Here the CDR3 reads CAGGTSGRETQYF. As DNA, the CDR3 is TGTGCCGGCGGGACTAGCGGGAGGGAGACCCAGTACTTC.